A selection of T cell receptor beta chains follows, all from one sample in a study of blood T cells in healthy people across ages. Each CDR3 protein gets one entry after TCRdb re-called the 5' RACE reads with MiXCR. This table holds roughly 790,000 distinct CDR3 sequences, 40% to 45% found once. Sample: blood. These receptors were taken from a woman aged 60-75 years in good health. Both conserved end residues are part of each CDR3. A D gene is named only where the DNA matches it firmly. The size field is filled for only some rows; it gives once, few, many or a size class.

TRBV12-3/TRBV12-4	TRBJ2-5	-	-	CASSFPRGGRETQYF	TGTGCCAGCAGTTTCCCGAGGGGGGGCCGGGAGACCCAGTACTTC
TRBV10-3	TRBJ1-1	-	few	CAISPLENTEAFF	TGTGCCATCAGTCCCCTTGAAAATACTGAAGCTTTCTTT
TRBV7-8	TRBJ2-1	TRBD2	-	CASSLGTSGTDNEQFF	TGTGCCAGCAGCTTAGGGACTAGCGGGACGGACAATGAGCAGTTCTTC
TRBV12-3/TRBV12-4	TRBJ1-2	-	-	CASSPGYNYGYTF	TGTGCCAGCAGTCCGGGTTATAACTATGGCTACACCTTC
TRBV6-2/TRBV6-3	TRBJ1-6	-	-	CASSLGAGGNSPLHF	TGTGCCAGCAGCCTAGGAGCGGGTGGGAATTCACCCCTCCACTTT
TRBV5-1	TRBJ2-1	TRBD1	-	CASSRDSYEQFF	TGCGCCAGCAGCCGGGACAGCTACGAGCAGTTCTTC
TRBV7-2	TRBJ2-1	-	-	CASSLGLDLTEQFF	TGTGCCAGCAGCTTAGGACTAGATCTCACTGAGCAGTTCTTC
TRBV7-3	TRBJ2-5	-	few	CASSFGPVGEQYF	TGTGCCAGCAGCTTCGGACCCGTGGGGGAGCAGTACTTC
TRBV6-4	TRBJ1-6	-	-	CASSDNVGSPLHF	TGTGCCAGCAGTGACAATGTAGGGTCACCCCTCCACTTT
TRBV5-1	TRBJ2-3	TRBD1	few	CASSLVGQGRDTQYF	TGCGCCAGCAGCTTGGTAGGACAGGGCAGAGATACGCAGTATTTT
TRBV7-3	TRBJ1-2	-	-	CASSFSGQNGYTF	TGTGCCAGCAGCTTCAGCGGACAGAATGGCTACACCTTC
TRBV10-3	TRBJ2-7	-	many	CAISERGTESSYEQYF	TGTGCCATCAGTGAGCGGGGAACCGAGAGCTCCTACGAGCAGTACTTC
TRBV7-3	TRBJ2-1	TRBD2	few	CASSSDKPRGGEQFF	TGTGCCAGCAGCTCGGACAAACCCCGGGGGGGGGAGCAGTTCTTC
TRBV6-2/TRBV6-3	TRBJ1-5	TRBD1	-	CASTGNRGSQPQHF	TGTGCCAGCACCGGAAACAGGGGCTCTCAGCCCCAGCATTTT
TRBV2	TRBJ1-6	TRBD1	once	CASSDETGAVRPLHF	TGTGCCAGCAGTGATGAGACAGGGGCCGTTCGGCCCCTCCACTTT
TRBV11-3	TRBJ2-2	TRBD2	-	CASSGGTSGKNTGELFF	TGTGCCAGCAGCGGGGGGACTAGCGGGAAGAACACCGGGGAGCTGTTTTTT
TRBV29-1	TRBJ1-1	TRBD1	-	CSVERQGALEVAEAFF	TGCAGCGTTGAACGACAGGGGGCGCTCGAGGTGGCTGAAGCTTTCTTT
TRBV7-9	TRBJ2-3	TRBD1	-	CASSSWDRERQDTQYF	TGTGCCAGCAGCTCGTGGGACAGGGAAAGGCAAGATACGCAGTATTTT
TRBV7-2	TRBJ2-5	TRBD2	-	CASSLDASGTHNEQYF	TGTGCCAGCAGCTTAGATGCTAGCGGGACCCACAATGAGCAGTACTTC
TRBV7-2	TRBJ2-3	-	-	CASSLGLGADTQYF	TGTGCCAGCAGCTTGGGACTGGGCGCAGATACGCAGTATTTT
TRBV4-2	TRBJ1-4	-	few	CASSQRGELFF	TGTGCCAGCAGCCAACGAGGAGAACTGTTTTTT
TRBV11-2	TRBJ2-1	TRBD2	-	CASSLGASGGYNEQFF	TGTGCCAGCAGCTTAGGGGCTAGCGGGGGATACAATGAGCAGTTCTTC
TRBV20-1	TRBJ2-1	TRBD1	few	CSARDRPLNEQFF	TGCAGTGCCCGGGACAGGCCCCTAAATGAGCAGTTCTTC
TRBV14	TRBJ2-3	-	few	CASSQQMADTQYF	TGTGCCAGCAGCCAACAGATGGCAGATACGCAGTATTTT
TRBV12-3/TRBV12-4	TRBJ1-6	-	-	CASRTGDLRNSPLHF	TGTGCCAGCAGGACCGGGGATCTGAGAAATTCACCCCTCCACTTT
TRBV15	TRBJ2-7	-	few	CATSGIGNEQYF	TGTGCCACCAGCGGGATAGGCAACGAGCAGTACTTC
TRBV7-3	TRBJ2-5	TRBD2	-	CASSQGRGGYQETQYF	TGTGCCAGCAGCCAAGGTCGCGGGGGGTACCAAGAGACCCAGTACTTC
TRBV21-1	TRBJ2-2	-	once	CTSSNRGSTGELFF	TGTACCAGCAGCAATCGGGGCAGCACCGGGGAGCTGTTTTTT
TRBV20-1	TRBJ1-5	-	-	CSAKEGNRPQHF	TGCAGTGCTAAGGAGGGCAATCGGCCCCAGCATTTT
TRBV5-1	TRBJ2-1	-	-	CASSYRGNNEQFF	TGCGCCAGCAGCTATAGGGGAAACAATGAGCAGTTCTTC
TRBV21-1	TRBJ2-3	-	few	CASSKARVTVSTDTQYF	TGTGCCAGCAGCAAAGCGCGTGTAACAGTTAGCACAGATACGCAGTATTTT
TRBV20-1	TRBJ1-6	TRBD1	few	CSGKDRALMGSPLHF	TGCAGTGGCAAAGACAGGGCCCTAATGGGTTCACCCCTCCACTTT
TRBV5-6	TRBJ2-3	TRBD1	few	CASSPGTASTDTQYF	TGTGCCAGCAGCCCGGGGACAGCTAGCACAGATACGCAGTATTTT
TRBV5-1	TRBJ2-3	-	-	CASGDISTDTQYF	TGCGCCAGTGGGGACATTAGCACAGATACGCAGTATTTT
TRBV6-2/TRBV6-3	TRBJ2-5	-	once	CASSYSSQEQYF	TGTGCCAGCAGTTACTCTTCGCAGGAGCAGTACTTC
TRBV12-3/TRBV12-4	TRBJ1-5	TRBD1	-	CASSLRGQGGGQPQHF	TGTGCCAGCAGTTTGAGGGGACAGGGGGGTGGGCAGCCCCAGCATTTT
TRBV14	TRBJ1-6	TRBD1	once	CASSQDHRGYGSPLHF	TGTGCCAGCAGCCAAGATCACAGGGGGTATGGATCACCCCTCCACTTT
TRBV20-1	TRBJ2-5	TRBD2	few	CSAGGASGRKETQYF	TGCAGTGCCGGAGGGGCTAGCGGGAGGAAAGAGACCCAGTACTTC
TRBV20-1	TRBJ2-7	TRBD1	-	CSARPRQGAEYEQYF	TGCAGTGCTAGACCTAGACAGGGGGCAGAGTACGAGCAGTACTTC
TRBV3-1	TRBJ2-3	TRBD2	few	CASSQQAGGRTDTQYF	TGTGCCAGCAGCCAACAAGCGGGAGGGCGCACAGATACGCAGTATTTT
TRBV21-1	TRBJ1-1	-	few	CASSKEKGTVNTEAFF	TGTGCCAGCAGCAAAGAAAAGGGGACGGTGAACACTGAAGCTTTCTTT
TRBV6-2/TRBV6-3	TRBJ2-7	-	once	CASNYSSKGTNEQYF	TGTGCCAGCAATTACTCGAGTAAGGGAACCAACGAGCAGTACTTC